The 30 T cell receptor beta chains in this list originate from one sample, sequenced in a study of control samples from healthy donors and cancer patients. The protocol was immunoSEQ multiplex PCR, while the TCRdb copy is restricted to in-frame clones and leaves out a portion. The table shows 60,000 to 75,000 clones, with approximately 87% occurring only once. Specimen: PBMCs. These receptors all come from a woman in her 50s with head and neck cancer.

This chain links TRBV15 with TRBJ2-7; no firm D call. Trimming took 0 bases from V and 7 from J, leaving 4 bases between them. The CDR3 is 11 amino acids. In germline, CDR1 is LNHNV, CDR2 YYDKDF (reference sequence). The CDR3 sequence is CATSRDSEQYF. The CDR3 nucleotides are TGTGCCACCAGCAGAGACTCGGAGCAGTACTTC.

CDR3 protein: CASSAYRDSEAFF. CDR3 DNA: TGTGCCAGTAGTGCATACCGGGACAGTGAAGCTTTCTTT. J is TRBJ1-1 and V is TRBV19; TRBD1 agrees at 7 bases. The CDR3 is 13 amino acids. Unmatched junction bases numbered 7, after V lost 5 bases and J lost 7 bases. CDR1 is LNHDA and CDR2 is SQIVND in the germline V gene (reference sequence). Full variable domain (missing parts from reference TRBV19 and TRBJ1-1): DGGITQSPKYLFRKEGQNVTLSCEQNLNHDAMYWYRQDPGQGLRLIYYSQIVNDFQKGDIAEGYSVSREKKESFPLTVTSAQKNPTAFYLCASSAYRDSEAFFGQGTRLTVV.

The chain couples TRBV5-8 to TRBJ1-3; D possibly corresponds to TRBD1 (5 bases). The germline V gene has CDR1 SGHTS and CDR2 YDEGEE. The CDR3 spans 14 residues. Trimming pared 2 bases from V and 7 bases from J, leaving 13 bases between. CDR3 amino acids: CASSFRGTRNTIYF. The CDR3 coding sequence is TGTGCCAGCAGCTTTCGAGGGACCCGGAACACCATATATTTT.

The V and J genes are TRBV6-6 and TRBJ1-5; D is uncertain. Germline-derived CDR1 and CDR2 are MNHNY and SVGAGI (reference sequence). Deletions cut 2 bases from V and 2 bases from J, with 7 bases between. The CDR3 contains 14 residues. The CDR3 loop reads CASSYGGRNQPQHF. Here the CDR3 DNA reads TGTGCCAGCAGTTACGGAGGGCGCAATCAGCCCCAGCATTTT.

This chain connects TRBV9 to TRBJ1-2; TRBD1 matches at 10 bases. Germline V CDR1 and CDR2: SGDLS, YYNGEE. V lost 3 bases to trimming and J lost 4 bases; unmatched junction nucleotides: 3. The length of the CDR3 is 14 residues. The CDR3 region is CASSAGQGIYGYTF. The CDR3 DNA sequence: TGTGCCAGCAGCGCGGGACAGGGGATCTATGGCTACACCTTC.

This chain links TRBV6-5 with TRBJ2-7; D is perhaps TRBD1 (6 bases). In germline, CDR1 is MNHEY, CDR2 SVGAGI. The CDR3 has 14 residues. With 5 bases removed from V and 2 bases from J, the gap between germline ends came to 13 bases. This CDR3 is CASSPGQLTYEQYF. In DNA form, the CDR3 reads TGTGCCAGCAGTCCGGGACAACTAACCTACGAGCAGTACTTC.

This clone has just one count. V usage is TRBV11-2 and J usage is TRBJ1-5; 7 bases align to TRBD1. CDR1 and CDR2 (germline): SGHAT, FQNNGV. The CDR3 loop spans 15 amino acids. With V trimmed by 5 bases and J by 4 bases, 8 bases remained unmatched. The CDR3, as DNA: TGTGCCAGCAGCCGTGACAGGGCGGGAAATCAGCCCCAGCATTTT. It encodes CASSRDRAGNQPQHF. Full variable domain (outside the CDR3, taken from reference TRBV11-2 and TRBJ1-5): EAGVAQSPRYKIIEKRQSVAFWCNPISGHATLYWYQQILGQGPKLLIQFQNNGVVDDSQLPKDRFSAERLKGVDSTLKIQPAKLEDSAVYLCASSRDRAGNQPQHFGDGTRLSIL.

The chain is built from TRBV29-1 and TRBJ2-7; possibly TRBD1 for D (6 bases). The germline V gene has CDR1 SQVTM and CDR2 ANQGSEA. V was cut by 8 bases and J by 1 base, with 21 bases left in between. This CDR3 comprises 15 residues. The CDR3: CSSNVGRGISYEQYF. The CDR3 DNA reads TGCAGCAGTAATGTAGGCAGGGGAATTTCCTACGAGCAGTACTTC.

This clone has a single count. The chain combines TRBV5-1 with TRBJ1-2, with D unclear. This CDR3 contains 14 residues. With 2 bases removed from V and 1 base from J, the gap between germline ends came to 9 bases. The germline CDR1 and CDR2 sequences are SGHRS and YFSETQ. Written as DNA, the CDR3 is TGCGCCAGCAGCTTAACAGTCGATAACTATGGCTACACCTTC. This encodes CASSLTVDNYGYTF.

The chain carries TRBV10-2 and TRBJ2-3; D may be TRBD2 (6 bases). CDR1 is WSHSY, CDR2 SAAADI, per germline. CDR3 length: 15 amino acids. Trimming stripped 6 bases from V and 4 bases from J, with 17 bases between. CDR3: CASRTFGGVSDTQYF. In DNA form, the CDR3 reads TGCGCCAGCAGGACCTTCGGCGGGGTCTCAGATACGCAGTATTTT.

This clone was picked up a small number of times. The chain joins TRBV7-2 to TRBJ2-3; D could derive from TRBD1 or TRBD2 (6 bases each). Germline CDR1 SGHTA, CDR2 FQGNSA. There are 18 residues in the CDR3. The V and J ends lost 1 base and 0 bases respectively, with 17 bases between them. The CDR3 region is CASSLGRGRQVSTDTQYF. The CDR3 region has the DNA TGTGCCAGCAGCTTAGGGAGGGGTCGACAGGTCAGCACAGATACGCAGTATTTT.

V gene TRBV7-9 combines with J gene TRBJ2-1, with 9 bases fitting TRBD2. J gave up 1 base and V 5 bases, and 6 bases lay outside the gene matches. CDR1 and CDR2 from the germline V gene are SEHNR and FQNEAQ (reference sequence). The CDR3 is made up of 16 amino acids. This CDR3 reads CASSPSGEPSYNEQFF. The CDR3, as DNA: TGTGCCAGCAGCCCTAGCGGGGAGCCTTCCTACAATGAGCAGTTCTTC.

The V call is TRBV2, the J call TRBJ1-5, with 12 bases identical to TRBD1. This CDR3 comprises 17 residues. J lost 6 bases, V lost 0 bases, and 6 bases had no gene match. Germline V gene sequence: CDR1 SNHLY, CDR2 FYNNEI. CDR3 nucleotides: TGTGCCAGCAGTGAAGCTGGGGGACAGGGGGCAGGTCAGCCCCAGCATTTT. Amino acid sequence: CASSEAGGQGAGQPQHF.

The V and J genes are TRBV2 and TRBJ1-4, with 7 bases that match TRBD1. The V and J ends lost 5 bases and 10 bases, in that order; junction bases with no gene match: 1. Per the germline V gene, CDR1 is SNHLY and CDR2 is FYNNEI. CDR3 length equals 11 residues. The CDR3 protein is CASSWDRKLFF. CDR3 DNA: TGTGCCAGCAGTTGGGACAGAAAACTGTTTTTT. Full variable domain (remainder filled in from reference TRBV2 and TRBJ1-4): EPEVTQTPSHQVTQMGQEVILRCVPISNHLYFYWYRQILGQKVEFLVSFYNNEISEKSEIFDDQFSVERPDGSNFTLKIRSTKLEDSAMYFCASSWDRKLFFGSGTQLSVL.

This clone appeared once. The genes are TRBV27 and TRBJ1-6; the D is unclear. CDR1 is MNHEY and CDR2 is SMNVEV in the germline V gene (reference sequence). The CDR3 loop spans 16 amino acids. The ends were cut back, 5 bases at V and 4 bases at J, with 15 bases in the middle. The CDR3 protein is CASSGRAQSYNSPLHF. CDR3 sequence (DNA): TGTGCCAGCAGTGGTCGGGCACAGTCTTATAATTCACCCCTCCACTTT.

DNA for the CDR3: TGTGCCTGGGACAGGGGGGGGCACCGCTACAATGAGCAGTTCTTC. Protein sequence: CAWDRGGHRYNEQFF. The V call is TRBV30, the J call TRBJ2-1, with 9 bases fitting TRBD1. With V trimmed by 5 bases and J by 3 bases, 8 bases remained unmatched. The CDR3 extends over 15 amino acids. Germline V gene data show CDR1 as GTSNPN and CDR2 as SVGIG (reference sequence).

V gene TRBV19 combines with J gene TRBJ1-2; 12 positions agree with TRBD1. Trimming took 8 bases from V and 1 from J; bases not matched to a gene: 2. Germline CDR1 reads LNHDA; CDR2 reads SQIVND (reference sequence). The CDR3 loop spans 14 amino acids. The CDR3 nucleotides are TGTGCCAGTGGGGACAGGGGGCGTAACTATGGCTACACCTTC. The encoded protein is CASGDRGRNYGYTF.

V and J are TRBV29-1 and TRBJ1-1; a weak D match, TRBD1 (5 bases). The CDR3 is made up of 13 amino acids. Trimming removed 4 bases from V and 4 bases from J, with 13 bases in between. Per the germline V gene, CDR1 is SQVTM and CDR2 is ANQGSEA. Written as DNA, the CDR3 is TGCAGCGTTGTGGGGGTTGGGGTCACTGAAGCTTTCTTT. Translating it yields CSVVGVGVTEAFF.

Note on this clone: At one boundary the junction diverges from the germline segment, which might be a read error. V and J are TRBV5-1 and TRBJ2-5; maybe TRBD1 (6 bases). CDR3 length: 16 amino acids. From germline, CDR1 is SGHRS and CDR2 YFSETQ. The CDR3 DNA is TGCGCCAGCACAACAGGCCAGAGGGACACCCAAGAGGCCCAGTACTTC. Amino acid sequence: CASTTGQRDTQEAQYF. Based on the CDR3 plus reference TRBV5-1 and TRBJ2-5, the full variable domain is KAGVTQTPRYLIKTRGQQVTLSCSPISGHRSVSWYQQTPGQGLQFLFEYFSETQRNKGNFPGRFSGRQFSNSRSEMNVSTLELGDSALYLCASTTGQRDTQEAQYFGPGTRLLVL.

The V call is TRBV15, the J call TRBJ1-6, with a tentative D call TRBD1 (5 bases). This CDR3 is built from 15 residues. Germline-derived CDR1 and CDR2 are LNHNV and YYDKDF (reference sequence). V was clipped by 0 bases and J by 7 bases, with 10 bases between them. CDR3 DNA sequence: TGTGCCACCAGCAGAGATGGGACTACAAATTCACCCCTCCACTTT. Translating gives CATSRDGTTNSPLHF.

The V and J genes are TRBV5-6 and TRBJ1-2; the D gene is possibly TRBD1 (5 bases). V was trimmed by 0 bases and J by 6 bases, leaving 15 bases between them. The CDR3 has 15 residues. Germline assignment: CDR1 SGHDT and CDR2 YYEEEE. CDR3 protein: CASSLGPGPTHGYTF. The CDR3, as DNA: TGTGCCAGCAGCTTGGGTCCAGGGCCCACGCATGGCTACACCTTC.

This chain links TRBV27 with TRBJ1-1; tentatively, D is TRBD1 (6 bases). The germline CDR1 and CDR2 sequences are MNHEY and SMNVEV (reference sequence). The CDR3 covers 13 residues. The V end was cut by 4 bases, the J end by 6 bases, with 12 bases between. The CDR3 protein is CASSSTGSPEAFF. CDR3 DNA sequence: TGTGCCAGCAGTTCTACAGGGTCCCCTGAAGCTTTCTTT.

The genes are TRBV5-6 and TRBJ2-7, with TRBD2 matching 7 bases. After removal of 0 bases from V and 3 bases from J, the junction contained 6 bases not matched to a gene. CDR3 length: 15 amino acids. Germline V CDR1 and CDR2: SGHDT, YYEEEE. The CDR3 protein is CASSLAGGKHYEQYF. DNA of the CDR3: TGTGCCAGCAGCTTGGCCGGGGGGAAGCACTACGAGCAGTACTTC.

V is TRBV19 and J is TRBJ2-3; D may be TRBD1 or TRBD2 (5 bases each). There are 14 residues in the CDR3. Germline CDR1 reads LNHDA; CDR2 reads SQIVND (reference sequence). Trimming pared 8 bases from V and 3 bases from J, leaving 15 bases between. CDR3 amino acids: CASRRGARTDTQYF. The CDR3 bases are TGTGCCAGTCGTCGAGGGGCGAGGACAGATACGCAGTATTTT.

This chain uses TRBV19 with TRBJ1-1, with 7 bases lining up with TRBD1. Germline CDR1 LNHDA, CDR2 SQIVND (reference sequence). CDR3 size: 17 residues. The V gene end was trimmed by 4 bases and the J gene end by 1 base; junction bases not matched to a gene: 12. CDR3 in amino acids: CASSTKTGKVRNTEAFF. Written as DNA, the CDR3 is TGTGCCAGTAGTACCAAGACAGGGAAGGTAAGGAACACTGAAGCTTTCTTT.

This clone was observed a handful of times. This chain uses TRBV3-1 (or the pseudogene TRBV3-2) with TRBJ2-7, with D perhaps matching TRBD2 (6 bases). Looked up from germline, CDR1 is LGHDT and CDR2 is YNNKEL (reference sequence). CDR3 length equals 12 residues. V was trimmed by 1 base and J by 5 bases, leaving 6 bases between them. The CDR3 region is CASSQGRDEQYF. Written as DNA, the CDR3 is TGTGCCAGCAGCCAAGGGAGGGACGAGCAGTACTTC.

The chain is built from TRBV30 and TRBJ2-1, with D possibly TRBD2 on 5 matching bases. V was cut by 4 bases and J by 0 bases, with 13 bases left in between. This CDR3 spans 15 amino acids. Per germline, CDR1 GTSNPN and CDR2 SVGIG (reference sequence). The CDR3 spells CAWTSGIHSYNEQFF. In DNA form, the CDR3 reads TGTGCCTGGACCTCCGGGATACACTCCTACAATGAGCAGTTCTTC. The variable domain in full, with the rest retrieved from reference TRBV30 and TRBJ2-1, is SQTIHQWPATLVQPVGSPLSLECTVEGTSNPNLYWYRQAAGRGLQLLFYSVGIGQISSEVPQNLSASRPQDRQFILSSKKLLLSDSGFYLCAWTSGIHSYNEQFFGPGTRLTVL.

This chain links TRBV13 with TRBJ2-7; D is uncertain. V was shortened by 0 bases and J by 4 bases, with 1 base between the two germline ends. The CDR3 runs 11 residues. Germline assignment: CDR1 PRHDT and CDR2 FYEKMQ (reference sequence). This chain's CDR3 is CASSLGYEQYF. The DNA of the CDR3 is TGTGCCAGCAGCTTAGGTTACGAGCAGTACTTC.

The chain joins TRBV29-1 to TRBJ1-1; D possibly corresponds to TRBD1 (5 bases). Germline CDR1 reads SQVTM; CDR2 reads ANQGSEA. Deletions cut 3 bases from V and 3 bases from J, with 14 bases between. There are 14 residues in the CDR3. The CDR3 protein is CSVDRGGGDTEAFF. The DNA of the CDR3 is TGCAGCGTTGACCGGGGCGGTGGCGACACTGAAGCTTTCTTT.

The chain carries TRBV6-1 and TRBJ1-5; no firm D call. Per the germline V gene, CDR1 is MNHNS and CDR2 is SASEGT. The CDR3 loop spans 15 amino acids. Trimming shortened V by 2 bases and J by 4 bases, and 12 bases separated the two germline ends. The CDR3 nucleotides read TGTGCCAGCAGTGAAAGTTGGGGAAGGAATCAGCCCCAGCATTTT. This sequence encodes CASSESWGRNQPQHF.